A single sample gave rise to the 21 T cell receptor beta chains below, sequenced in a study of CD8 T cells in ankylosing spondylitis (TCRdb year 2017). Receptor amplification or capture employed 5' RACE. Sequencing was carried out with an Illumina MiSeq. TCRdb reanalyzed the raw reads on its own, using fastp at Q25 for trimming and MiXCR for clone calling, and kept in-frame beta chains. Each CDR3 protein gets just one entry, which takes the most common genes and DNA from the rows behind it. The table for this sample lists 25,000 to 30,000 distinct CDR3 sequences; 7.9% of them were counted only once. Roughly 30% of the sample is taken by the ten largest. The sequenced sample was blood. The source of these receptors is a male donor with ankylosing spondylitis or in good health (not recorded which).

This clonotype was detected only a few times. The chain joins TRBV15 to TRBJ2-1; 11 bases align to TRBD1. Germline V gene sequence: CDR1 LNHNV, CDR2 YYDKDF (reference sequence). There are 17 residues in the CDR3. The trim removed 0 bases at V and 9 bases at J, leaving 10 bases unmatched. The CDR3 region is CATSRDSGQGARAEQFF. CDR3 nucleotide sequence: TGTGCCACCAGCAGAGATAGCGGACAGGGGGCCCGAGCTGAGCAGTTCTTC.

The CDR3 nucleotides are TGTGCCAGCAGTTTGTCGAGGGAGTGGAGCAATGAGCAGTTCTTC. This gives the protein CASSLSREWSNEQFF. The gene calls are TRBV28 and TRBJ2-1; D is possibly TRBD2 (5 bases). Germline values: CDR1 MDHEN, CDR2 SYDVKM. The CDR3 has 15 residues. The germline V and J ends were trimmed by 3 bases and 6 bases, with 15 bases remaining between them.

The rearrangement uses TRBV7-2 and TRBJ2-7; TRBD2 is a possible D gene (6 bases). Germline CDR1 and CDR2: SGHTA and FQGNSA. This CDR3 region has 11 residues. V lost 5 bases, J lost 7 bases, and 9 bases lay in between. DNA for the CDR3: TGTGCCAGCAGCGCCGGGACTGAGCAGTACTTC. The encoded protein is CASSAGTEQYF.

This clonotype was found a few times. V usage is TRBV11-1 and J usage is TRBJ2-1; D is perhaps TRBD2 (5 bases). The CDR3 length is 17 residues. V was cut by 5 bases and J by 7 bases, with 24 bases left in between. In germline, CDR1 is SGHAT, CDR2 FQDESV (reference sequence). The CDR3 nucleotides read TGTGCCAGCAGCCCGCACCCCGGAGGTACTTATGGGAATGAGCAGTTCTTC. Amino acid sequence: CASSPHPGGTYGNEQFF.

This clonotype came up many times. The rearrangement links TRBV6-6 to TRBJ2-5; D is uncertain. Trimming took 6 bases from V and 5 from J, leaving 7 bases between them. CDR1 MNHNY and CDR2 SVGAGI come from the germline V gene (reference sequence). The CDR3 covers 11 residues. The CDR3 sequence: CASSAEETQYF. DNA for the CDR3: TGTGCCAGCAGCGCGGAGGAGACCCAGTACTTC.

Ten or more counts support this clonotype. V gene TRBV12-3 or TRBV12-4 combines with J gene TRBJ1-5; 9 bases map to TRBD1. V dropped 3 bases and J dropped 3; count of bases not matched to a gene: 9. CDR3 length: 17 residues. The CDR3 DNA sequence: TGTGCCAGCAGTTTGGAGGGCGGGACAGGGAACAATCAGCCCCAGCATTTT. It yields the protein CASSLEGGTGNNQPQHF.

In this sample, this clonotype turned up many times. The chain is built from TRBV6-2 or TRBV6-3 and TRBJ1-4; 7 bases match TRBD1. Germline CDR1 reads MNHEY; CDR2 reads SVGEGT. The length of the CDR3 is 15 residues. J lost 3 bases, V lost 6 bases, and 7 bases had no gene match. CDR3 residues: CASRRDRESNEKLFF. In DNA, the CDR3 is TGTGCCAGCAGAAGAGACAGGGAATCTAATGAAAAACTGTTTTTT.

This clonotype was picked up a small number of times. This sequence joins TRBV12-3 or TRBV12-4 and TRBJ2-3; 12 bases are a match to TRBD1. The length of the CDR3 is 16 residues. J lost 7 bases, V lost 6 bases, and 11 bases had no gene match. The CDR3 sequence: CASSVVWDRGPYTQYF. The CDR3 bases are TGTGCCAGCAGCGTCGTGTGGGACAGGGGGCCCTATACGCAGTATTTT.

The gene calls are TRBV2 and TRBJ2-4; no reliable D call. Germline lookup yields CDR1 SNHLY and CDR2 FYNNEI. The CDR3 length is 14 residues. V was clipped by 8 bases and J by 0 bases, with 11 bases between them. CDR3 DNA sequence: TGTGCCAGCTCCCGCGAAGTAGCCAAAAACATTCAGTACTTC. This sequence encodes CASSREVAKNIQYF.

This clonotype was found a few times. V usage is TRBV20-1 and J usage is TRBJ2-1, with TRBD1 as a possible D gene (6 bases). Trimming took 5 bases from V and 3 from J, leaving 17 bases between them. CDR1 is DFQATT and CDR2 is SNEGSKA in the germline V gene (reference sequence). The CDR3 extends over 15 amino acids. This CDR3 reads CSAETGKGIYNEQFF. DNA for the CDR3: TGCAGTGCTGAGACAGGAAAGGGAATCTACAATGAGCAGTTCTTC.

This clonotype has ten or more counts. J is TRBJ2-4 and V is TRBV27, with D possibly matching TRBD2 (5 bases). V lost 8 bases and J lost 6, with 11 bases in between. Germline CDR1 MNHEY, CDR2 SMNVEV (reference sequence). The length of the CDR3 is 12 residues. The CDR3 protein is CASQLLGNIQYF. Written as DNA, the CDR3 is TGTGCCAGCCAGTTACTAGGAAACATTCAGTACTTC.

The sample holds a few counts of this clonotype. This chain uses TRBV25-1 with TRBJ1-3; unclear D gene. The CDR3 contains 11 residues. The germline CDR1 and CDR2 sequences are MGHDK and SYGVNS. V lost 2 bases and J 8 bases, leaving 4 bases between the germline ends. The CDR3 spells CASSEKDTIYF. The CDR3 DNA reads as TGTGCCAGCAGTGAAAAGGACACCATATATTTT.

This clonotype was found a few times. The chain has TRBV12-3 or TRBV12-4 and TRBJ2-3; 11 bases align to TRBD2. Trimming at V came to 5 bases and at J to 10 bases, leaving 5 bases not matched to a gene. There are 13 residues in the CDR3. The CDR3 is CASSPGTSGSQYF. CDR3 bases: TGTGCCAGCAGTCCCGGGACTAGCGGATCGCAGTATTTT.

This chain links TRBV28 with TRBJ1-6; D might be TRBD1 (5 bases). Germline V gene sequence: CDR1 MDHEN, CDR2 SYDVKM. The V and J ends lost 2 bases and 6 bases respectively, with 11 bases between them. The CDR3 loop spans 15 amino acids. CDR3 protein: CASSLQAGTNSPLHF. DNA of the CDR3: TGTGCCAGCAGTTTACAGGCAGGGACTAATTCACCCCTCCACTTT.

This clonotype was seen ten or more times. This chain uses TRBV20-1 with TRBJ2-1; 10 nucleotides line up with TRBD1. This CDR3 is 14 amino acids long. The germline V gene has CDR1 DFQATT and CDR2 SNEGSKA (reference sequence). Unmatched junction bases numbered 5, after V lost 2 bases and J lost 7 bases. The CDR3 coding sequence is TGCAGTGCTAGATTTGGGACAGGGGTTAATGAGCAGTTCTTC. Its protein is CSARFGTGVNEQFF.

This clonotype was counted between two and nine times. This sequence joins TRBV29-1 and TRBJ2-1; D not resolved. The germline CDR1 and CDR2 sequences are SQVTM and ANQGSEA. CDR3 length: 12 residues. Trimming took 6 bases from V and 0 from J, leaving 6 bases between them. This chain's CDR3 is CSVRSSYNEQFF. CDR3 in DNA: TGCAGCGTGCGCAGCTCCTACAATGAGCAGTTCTTC.

The chain joins TRBV7-6 to TRBJ2-2; D may be TRBD1 or TRBD2 (5 bases each). Germline V lookup: CDR1 SGHVS, CDR2 FNYEAQ. The V end lost 5 bases, the J end lost 4 bases, and 14 bases lay between the germline ends. The CDR3 contains 15 residues. Written as DNA, the CDR3 is TGTGCCAGCAGCCGGGGACCCGGTGGCACCGGGGAGCTGTTTTTT. Translated: CASSRGPGGTGELFF.

The gene calls are TRBV25-1 and TRBJ2-2; 8 bases map to TRBD2. Germline CDR1 is MGHDK and CDR2 is SYGVNS. This CDR3 is 15 amino acids long. V was pared by 6 bases and J by 5 bases, with 8 bases of the junction left unmatched. CDR3 bases: TGTGCCAGCAGCCCGGGGGGGGTCTATACCGGGGAGCTGTTTTTT. The encoded protein is CASSPGGVYTGELFF.

In regard to this clonotype: At one of its ends the junction is not consistent with the germline gene, which may arise from a read error. J is TRBJ1-5 and V is TRBV20-1, with TRBD1 matching 9 bases. Germline-derived CDR1 and CDR2 are DFQATT and SNEGSKA (reference sequence). The CDR3 consists of 15 residues. This chain's CDR3 is CSARGGQGINQPQHF. The CDR3 DNA reads TGCAGTGCTAGAGGGGGACAGGGAATCAATCAGCCCCAGCACTTT.

The table lists this clonotype with many counts. CDR3 region: CASSIFGDGEAFF. DNA of the CDR3: TGTGCCAGCTCAATCTTTGGGGACGGTGAAGCTTTCTTT. The V and J genes are TRBV18 and TRBJ1-1; D is perhaps TRBD1 (5 bases). Trimming removed 5 bases at V and 7 bases at J, with 14 bases between. Germline V gene lookup returns CDR1 KGHSH and CDR2 LQKENI. The CDR3 runs 13 residues.

The chain couples TRBV14 to TRBJ2-1; D call uncertain. The germline V gene has CDR1 SGHDN and CDR2 FVKESK. Deletions cut 3 bases from V and 3 bases from J, with 9 bases between. The CDR3 length is 14 residues. CDR3 region: CASSHATVYNEQFF. CDR3 coding DNA: TGTGCCAGCAGCCACGCTACCGTCTACAATGAGCAGTTCTTC. Based on the CDR3 plus reference TRBV14 and TRBJ2-1, the full variable domain is EAGVTQFPSHSVIEKGQTVTLRCDPISGHDNLYWYRRVMGKEIKFLLHFVKESKQDESGMPNNRFLAERTGGTYSTLKVQPAELEDSGVYFCASSHATVYNEQFFGPGTRLTVL.